This TCR beta chain was recorded in a study of blood T cell repertoires in COVID-19. Study-wide context: Material from acute and convalescent COVID-19 was sourced from the United States, Italy and Spain. PBMCs, B-cell-depleted T cells, or T cells provided the cDNA or gDNA that made up the material.

As processed by the authors: Amplification of reference gene primers was used by the study to estimate nucleated cell counts. Clones were read by immunoSEQ multiplex PCR, and TCRdb kept only the in-frame ones, dropping some. V, J and clone size are taken as reported in that table, and D and trimming were inferred from the DNA itself. The sample has approximately 270,000 clones, approximately 84% seen once. The V gene's germline CDR1 is SGDLS and CDR2 YYNGEE. This CDR3 contains 16 residues. Trimming shortened V by 2 bases and J by 0 bases, and 14 bases separated the two germline ends. A Seattle source enrolled patients during active infection and followed them longitudinally.

The TCR was taken from a person aged 70 to 85 with COVID-19, enrolled during active disease. The source material was peripheral blood. The V gene is TRBV9, the J gene TRBJ2-5; perhaps TRBD2 as D (5 bases). The CDR3 region is CASSVRTGNNQETQYF. CDR3 nucleotide sequence: TGTGCCAGCAGCGTCCGGACGGGGAACAACCAAGAGACCCAGTACTTC.